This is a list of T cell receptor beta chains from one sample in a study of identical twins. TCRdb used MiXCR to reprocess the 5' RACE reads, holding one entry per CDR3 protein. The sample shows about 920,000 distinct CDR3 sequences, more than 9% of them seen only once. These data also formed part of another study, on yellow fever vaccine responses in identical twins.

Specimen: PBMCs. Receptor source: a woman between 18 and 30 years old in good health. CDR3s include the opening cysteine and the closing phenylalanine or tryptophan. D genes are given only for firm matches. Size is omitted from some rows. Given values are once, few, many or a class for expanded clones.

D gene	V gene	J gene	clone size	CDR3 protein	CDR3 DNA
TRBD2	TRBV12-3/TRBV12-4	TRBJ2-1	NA	CASITGLAGRQFF	TGTGCCAGCATCACCGGTCTAGCGGGACGTCAGTTCTTC
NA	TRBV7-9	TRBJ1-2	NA	CASSLAPIPTGYGYTF	TGTGCCAGCAGCTTAGCCCCAATCCCGACAGGCTATGGCTACACCTTC
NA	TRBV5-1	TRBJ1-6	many	CASSFEPRKHFFYNSPLHF	TGCGCCAGCAGCTTTGAACCGCGAAAACATTTTTTCTATAATTCACCCCTCCACTTT
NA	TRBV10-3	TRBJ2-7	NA	CAIRPVSSYEQYF	TGTGCCATCAGACCGGTTAGCTCCTACGAGCAGTACTTC
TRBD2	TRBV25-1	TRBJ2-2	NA	CASSGEGRPGGTGELFF	TGTGCCAGCAGTGGGGAGGGGCGGCCCGGGGGCACCGGGGAGCTGTTTTTT
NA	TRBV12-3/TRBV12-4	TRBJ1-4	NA	CASSAFGTNEKLFF	TGTGCCAGTAGTGCATTTGGAACTAATGAAAAACTGTTTTTT
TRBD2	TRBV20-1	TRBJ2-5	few	CSARDPGLAWETQYF	TGCAGTGCTAGAGACCCGGGACTAGCCTGGGAGACCCAGTACTTC
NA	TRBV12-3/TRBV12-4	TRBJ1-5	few	CASSQRGGRQPQHF	TGTGCCAGCAGCCAACGGGGTGGGCGTCAGCCCCAGCATTTT
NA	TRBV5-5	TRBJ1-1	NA	CASSWLAGPLNTEAFF	TGTGCCAGCAGCTGGCTAGCGGGCCCCTTGAACACTGAAGCTTTCTTT
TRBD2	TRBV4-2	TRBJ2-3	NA	CASSPIAGVSDTQYF	TGTGCCAGCAGCCCGATAGCGGGAGTATCAGATACGCAGTATTTT
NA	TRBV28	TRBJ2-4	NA	CASVSLAKNIQYF	TGTGCCAGCGTCTCTCTAGCCAAAAACATTCAGTACTTC
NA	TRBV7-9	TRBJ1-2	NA	CASSFITAGGLGYTF	TGTGCCAGCAGCTTCATTACCGCTGGGGGCCTTGGCTACACCTTC
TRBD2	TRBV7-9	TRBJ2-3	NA	CASSLKLALSTDTQYF	TGTGCCAGCAGCTTAAAACTAGCGTTAAGCACAGATACGCAGTATTTT
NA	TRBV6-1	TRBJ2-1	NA	CASSQNRDSYNEQFF	TGTGCCAGCAGCCAAAACAGGGACTCCTACAATGAGCAGTTCTTC
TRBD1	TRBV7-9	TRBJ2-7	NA	CASSRHRGRSYEQYF	TGTGCCAGCAGCCGACACAGGGGGCGCAGCTACGAGCAGTACTTC
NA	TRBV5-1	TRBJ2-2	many	CASSFQGGGPGELFF	TGCGCCAGCAGCTTCCAGGGCGGCGGACCCGGGGAGCTGTTTTTT
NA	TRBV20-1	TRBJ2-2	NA	CSAEGGAGELFF	TGCAGTGCCGAAGGGGGAGCCGGGGAGCTGTTTTTT
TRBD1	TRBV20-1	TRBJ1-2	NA	CSAPTGVNYGYTF	TGCAGTGCCCCGACAGGGGTTAACTATGGCTACACCTTC
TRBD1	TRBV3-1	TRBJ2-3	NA	CASSFRQGNTDTQYF	TGTGCCAGCAGTTTTAGACAGGGGAACACAGATACGCAGTATTTT
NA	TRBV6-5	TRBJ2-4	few	CASSYRVGNIQYF	TGTGCCAGCAGTTACAGGGTTGGAAACATTCAGTACTTC
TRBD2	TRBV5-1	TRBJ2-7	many	CASSLGTSVRDEQYF	TGCGCCAGCAGCTTGGGGACTAGCGTCCGGGACGAGCAGTACTTC
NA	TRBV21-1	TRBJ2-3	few	CASSFLAGYTDTQYF	TGTGCCAGCAGCTTCCTAGCGGGGTACACAGATACGCAGTATTTT
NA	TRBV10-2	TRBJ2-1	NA	CASSELDRDEQFF	TGCGCCAGCAGTGAGCTGGACCGGGATGAGCAGTTCTTC
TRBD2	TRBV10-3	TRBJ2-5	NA	CAISQGLAGGVQETQYF	TGTGCCATCAGCCAGGGACTAGCGGGGGGGGTTCAAGAGACCCAGTACTTC
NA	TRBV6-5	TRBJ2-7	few	CASSYSITGTPNEQYF	TGTGCCAGCAGTTACTCGATCACAGGGACCCCTAACGAGCAGTACTTC
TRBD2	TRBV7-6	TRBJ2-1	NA	CASSFRGGSGVDEQFF	TGTGCCAGCAGCTTTCGTGGCGGGAGCGGTGTGGATGAGCAGTTCTTC
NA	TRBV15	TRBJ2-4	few	CATSRAAGTQNIQYF	TGTGCCACCAGCAGAGCAGCCGGGACCCAAAACATTCAGTACTTC
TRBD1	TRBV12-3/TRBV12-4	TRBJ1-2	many	CASTLQGDYGYTF	TGTGCCAGCACCCTGCAGGGGGACTATGGCTACACCTTC
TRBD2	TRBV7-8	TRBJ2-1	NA	CASSLVSLRTSGGSYNEQFF	TGTGCCAGCAGCTTAGTCAGCCTCAGAACTAGCGGGGGTTCCTACAATGAGCAGTTCTTC
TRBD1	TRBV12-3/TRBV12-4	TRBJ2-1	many	CASSTTGGNEQFF	TGTGCCAGCAGTACGACAGGGGGCAATGAGCAGTTCTTC
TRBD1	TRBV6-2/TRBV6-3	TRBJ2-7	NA	CASTLNTGGLTYEQYF	TGTGCCAGCACCCTGAACACAGGGGGCCTGACCTACGAGCAGTACTTC
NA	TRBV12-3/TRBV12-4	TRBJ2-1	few	CASSFDGPYNEQFF	TGTGCCAGCAGTTTTGACGGTCCCTACAATGAGCAGTTCTTC
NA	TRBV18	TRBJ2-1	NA	CASSPGGQEFSKQFF	TGTGCCAGCTCACCCGGGGGCCAAGAATTTTCCAAGCAGTTCTTC
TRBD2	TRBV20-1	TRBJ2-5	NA	CSASGLAGVMTQYF	TGCAGTGCTAGCGGGCTAGCGGGGGTAATGACCCAGTACTTC
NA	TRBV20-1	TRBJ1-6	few	CSARVGGRGTPLHF	TGCAGTGCTAGAGTAGGTGGGCGGGGTACACCCCTCCACTTT
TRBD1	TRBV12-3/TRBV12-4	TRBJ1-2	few	CASSLRGRNYGYTF	TGTGCCAGCAGTTTGAGGGGGCGTAACTATGGCTACACCTTC
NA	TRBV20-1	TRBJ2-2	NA	CSARDRRTANTGELFF	TGCAGTGCTAGAGATAGGAGGACAGCGAACACCGGGGAGCTGTTTTTT
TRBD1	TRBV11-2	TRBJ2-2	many	CASSARGTGELFF	TGTGCCAGCAGCGCCAGGGGGACCGGGGAGCTGTTTTTT
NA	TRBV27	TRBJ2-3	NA	CASSLRGQGFDTQYF	TGTGCCAGCAGTTTACGGGGGCAGGGCTTTGATACGCAGTATTTT
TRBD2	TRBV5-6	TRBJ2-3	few	CASSSGLAEITDTQYF	TGTGCCAGCAGCTCGGGACTAGCGGAGATCACAGATACGCAGTATTTT
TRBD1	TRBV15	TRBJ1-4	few	CATSSERGTGAEKLFF	TGTGCCACCAGCAGTGAACGCGGGACAGGGGCCGAAAAACTGTTTTTT
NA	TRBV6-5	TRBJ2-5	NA	CASSYPGLQETQYF	TGTGCCAGCAGTTACCCGGGACTCCAAGAGACCCAGTACTTC
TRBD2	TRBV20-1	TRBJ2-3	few	CSAGPLSGGPDTDTQYF	TGCAGTGCTGGCCCCTTGAGCGGGGGGCCGGATACAGATACGCAGTATTTT
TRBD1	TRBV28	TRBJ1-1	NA	CASSIRTGLYTEAFF	TGTGCCAGCAGTATCCGGACAGGACTGTACACTGAAGCTTTCTTT
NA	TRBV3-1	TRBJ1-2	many	CASSQEPYRWGHLYYGYTF	TGTGCCAGCAGCCAAGAGCCGTACCGGTGGGGACACTTATACTATGGCTACACCTTC
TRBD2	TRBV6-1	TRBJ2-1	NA	CASILAGGIGEQFF	TGTGCCAGCATACTAGCGGGAGGAATCGGTGAGCAGTTCTTC
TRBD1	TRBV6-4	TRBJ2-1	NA	CASSDSIRPGGNEQFF	TGTGCCAGCAGTGACTCGATCCGGCCAGGGGGCAATGAGCAGTTCTTC
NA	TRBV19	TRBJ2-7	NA	CASSGLPSPYEQYF	TGTGCCAGTAGCGGATTACCTTCGCCCTACGAGCAGTACTTC